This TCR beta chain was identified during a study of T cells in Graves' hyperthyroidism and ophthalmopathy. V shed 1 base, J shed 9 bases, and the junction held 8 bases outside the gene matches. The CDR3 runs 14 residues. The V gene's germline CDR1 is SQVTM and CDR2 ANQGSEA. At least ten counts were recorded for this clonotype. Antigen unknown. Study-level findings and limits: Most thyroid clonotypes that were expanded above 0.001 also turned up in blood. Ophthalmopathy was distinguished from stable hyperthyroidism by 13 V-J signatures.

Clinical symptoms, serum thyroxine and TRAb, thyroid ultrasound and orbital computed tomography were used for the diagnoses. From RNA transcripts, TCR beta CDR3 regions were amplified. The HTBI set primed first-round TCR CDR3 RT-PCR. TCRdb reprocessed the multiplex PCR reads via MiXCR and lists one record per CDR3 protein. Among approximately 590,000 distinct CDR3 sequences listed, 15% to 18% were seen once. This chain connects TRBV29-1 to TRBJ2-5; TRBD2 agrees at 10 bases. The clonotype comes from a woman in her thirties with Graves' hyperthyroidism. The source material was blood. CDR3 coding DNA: TGCAGCGTTGAAGGGCAGGCTAGCGGGAGCCCCCAGTACTTC. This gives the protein CSVEGQASGSPQYF.